The following is a T cell receptor beta chain sequence with its context. This entry comes from a study of technical replicates of blood from a few donors. V dropped 5 bases and J dropped 0 bases, with 14 bases sitting between them. CDR1 is SGHTA and CDR2 is FQGNSA in the germline V gene. The CDR3 spans 16 residues. The method was immunoSEQ multiplex PCR; TCRdb's version includes in-frame clones alone and lacks a portion of them. Among tens of thousands of clones, approximately 90% were seen once, and the ten largest hold 4.5% to 5%. This sequence joins TRBV7-2 and TRBJ2-1; D is possibly TRBD1 (5 bases). The sequencing sample was made of PBMCs. The receptor comes from a human donor in good health. Some clones in this sample may be carry-over from other donors' samples. The CDR3 here is CASSPQRTSSYNEQFF. The CDR3 nucleotides are TGTGCCAGCAGCCCCCAGAGGACAAGCTCCTACAATGAGCAGTTCTTC.